Reported below is one T cell receptor beta chain. This sample was taken from a study of T cell changes during pregnancy in multiple sclerosis. Only in-frame clones appear in the TCRdb table, and some are missing; sequencing was by immunoSEQ multiplex PCR. The sample holds about 71,000 clones, over 85% seen once. V lost 0 bases, J lost 14 bases, and 11 bases lay in between. Germline loops: CDR1 SGDLS, CDR2 YYNGEE. The CDR3 extends over 12 amino acids. Sequencing was performed on peripheral blood, taken in the third trimester of pregnancy. The receptor's source is a female donor with multiple sclerosis, enrolled in a pregnancy study. V and J are TRBV9 and TRBJ1-4; D gene unclear. The CDR3 DNA reads TGTGCCAGCAGCGTAGGGGAGGGTAGCCTGTTTTTT. Residues: CASSVGEGSLFF.